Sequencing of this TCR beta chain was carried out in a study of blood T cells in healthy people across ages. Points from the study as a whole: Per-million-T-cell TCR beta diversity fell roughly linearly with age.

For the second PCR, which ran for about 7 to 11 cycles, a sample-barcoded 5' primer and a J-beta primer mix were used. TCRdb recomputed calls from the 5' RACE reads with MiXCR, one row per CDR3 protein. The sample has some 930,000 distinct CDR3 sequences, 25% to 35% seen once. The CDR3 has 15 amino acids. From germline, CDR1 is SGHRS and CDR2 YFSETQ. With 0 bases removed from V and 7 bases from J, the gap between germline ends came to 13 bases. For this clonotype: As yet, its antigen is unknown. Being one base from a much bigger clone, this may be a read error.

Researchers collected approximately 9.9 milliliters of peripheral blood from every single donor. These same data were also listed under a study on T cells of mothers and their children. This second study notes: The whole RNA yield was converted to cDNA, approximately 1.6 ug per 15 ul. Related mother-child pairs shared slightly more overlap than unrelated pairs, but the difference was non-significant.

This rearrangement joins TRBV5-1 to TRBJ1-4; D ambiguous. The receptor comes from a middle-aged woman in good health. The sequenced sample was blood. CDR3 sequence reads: CASSLDGVGSEKLFF. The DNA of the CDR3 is TGCGCCAGCAGCTTGGATGGGGTGGGGAGTGAAAAACTGTTTTTT.